This T cell receptor (beta chain) comes out of a study of shared T cell receptors in the human thymus. Germline assignment: CDR1 SGDLS and CDR2 YYNGEE. Trimming cost V 0 bases and J 6 bases, with 9 bases left between them. This CDR3 has 14 amino acids. This table comes from immunoSEQ multiplex PCR, and its TCRdb copy is limited to in-frame clones, with some not included. The sample consists of roughly 700,000 clones, around 87% of them appearing once. These same data were also listed under a study on human thymus T cells. That study adds: The sample donors, healthy Finnish infants, were having corrective surgery for congenital heart defects. Resections were taken during corrective heart surgery, and the thymus tissue came from these. Thymic and blood repertoires appeared to show biased V and J gene usage. Related research described strongly overlapping thymic repertoires in unrelated people.

The J gene is TRBJ2-2, the V gene TRBV9; tentatively, D is TRBD2 (5 bases). This TCR was recovered from a boy less than two years old with a congenital heart defect. The sample was thymocytes. Here the CDR3 reads CASSVGGAAGELFF. As DNA, the CDR3 is TGTGCCAGCAGCGTAGGGGGAGCTGCCGGGGAGCTGTTTTTT.